The 21 T cell receptor beta chains presented below share a single source sample, sequenced in a study of T cells in Graves' hyperthyroidism and ophthalmopathy. Authors of the study amplified TCR beta CDR3 regions from RNA transcripts. TCR CDR3 underwent first-round RT-PCR with the HTBI primer set. MiXCR was run by TCRdb on the multiplex PCR reads, yielding one entry per CDR3 protein. This repertoire shows roughly 580,000 distinct CDR3 sequences, under 60% found once; its top ten account for just under 8.5%. The sequencing input was peripheral blood or thyroid tissue (not recorded which). Receptors were obtained from a woman in her late teens or twenties with Graves' hyperthyroidism.

The V and J genes are TRBV7-9 and TRBJ1-2; D is undetermined. Germline-derived CDR1 and CDR2 are SEHNR and FQNEAQ (reference sequence). The CDR3 sequence is 12 residues long. The ends were cut back, 2 bases at V and 3 bases at J, with 4 bases in the middle. The CDR3 region is CASSLSYYGYTF. CDR3 nucleotide sequence: TGTGCCAGCAGCTTATCGTACTATGGCTACACCTTC.

This clonotype has a count of ten or more. This sequence joins TRBV25-1 and TRBJ2-7, with a possible D match to TRBD2 (7 bases). The germline CDR1 and CDR2 sequences are MGHDK and SYGVNS. The CDR3 has 16 amino acids. V lost 3 bases and J 4 bases, leaving 19 bases between the germline ends. The CDR3 nucleotides read TGTGCCAGCAGTGACCTACGGGGGGCTAGTCGGTACGAGCAGTACTTC. Its translation: CASSDLRGASRYEQYF.

This rearrangement joins TRBV25-1 to TRBJ2-7, with 7 bases that match TRBD1. Germline V gives CDR1 MGHDK, CDR2 SYGVNS. The CDR3 consists of 14 residues. The J segment lost 6 bases and the V segment lost 6 bases, leaving 11 bases of the junction unmatched. Here the CDR3 DNA reads TGTGCCAGCAGAGCCGGGACAGTCTTTGGCGAGCAGTACTTC. This translates into CASRAGTVFGEQYF.

This clonotype was observed a single time. The chain joins TRBV15 to TRBJ1-6; D gene ambiguous. Germline V gene lookup returns CDR1 LNHNV and CDR2 YYDKDF (reference sequence). This CDR3 contains 13 residues. V was trimmed by 8 bases and J by 3 bases, leaving 8 bases between them. DNA for the CDR3: TGTGCCACCTGCCGGGACTATAATTCACCCCTCCACTTT. Translation gives CATCRDYNSPLHF.

The count of this clonotype is one. Relative to the germline gene, one junction end is altered; a read error may explain this. The CDR3 is CAGSLVTGSYEQYF. CDR3 sequence (DNA): TGTGCCGGCAGCTTGGTGACAGGGTCCTACGAGCAGTACTTC. The chain employs TRBV7-4 and TRBJ2-7; 7 bases map to TRBD1. The CDR3 spans 14 residues. CDR1 is SGHVT, CDR2 SQSDAQ, per germline.

This clonotype was detected only a few times. CDR3 sequence (DNA): TGTGCCAGCAGCCACCTGGGACCGGCCTACGAGCAGTACTTC. Encoded protein: CASSHLGPAYEQYF. This chain connects TRBV7-9 to TRBJ2-7, with D tentatively TRBD1 or TRBD2 (5 bases each). The V end was cut by 5 bases, the J end by 2 bases, with 13 bases between. The CDR3 runs to 14 residues. The germline CDR1 and CDR2 sequences are SEHNR and FQNEAQ (reference sequence).

The chain combines TRBV11-2 with TRBJ1-2, with D unclear. V lost 5 bases and J lost 4, with 14 bases in between. CDR1 SGHAT and CDR2 FQNNGV come from the germline V gene. The CDR3 extends over 14 amino acids. The CDR3 spells CASSPVGQFYGYTF. CDR3 sequence (DNA): TGTGCCAGCAGCCCCGTAGGGCAGTTCTATGGCTACACCTTC.

The chain uses TRBV7-8 and TRBJ2-5; 8 nucleotides align to TRBD2. V was pared by 5 bases and J by 0 bases, with 8 bases of the junction left unmatched. CDR1 is SGHVS and CDR2 is FQNEAQ in the germline V gene. This CDR3 region has 16 residues. DNA for the CDR3: TGTGCCAGCAGCCTGTCAGCGGGAGAGTACCAAGAGACCCAGTACTTC. This encodes CASSLSAGEYQETQYF.

This sequence joins TRBV2 and TRBJ2-5, with D possibly matching TRBD2 (5 bases). Germline CDR1 SNHLY, CDR2 FYNNEI. CDR3 size: 14 residues. Trimming removed 5 bases from V and 1 base from J, with 11 bases in between. The CDR3 sequence is CASSFHGSQETQYF. For the CDR3, the DNA is TGTGCCAGCAGTTTTCATGGGAGCCAAGAGACCCAGTACTTC.

There are a few counts of this clonotype. The chain recombines TRBV29-1 with TRBJ1-2, with D possibly TRBD1 on 5 matching bases. V was pared by 5 bases and J by 2 bases, with 15 bases between. The CDR3 runs 14 residues. In germline, CDR1 is SQVTM, CDR2 ANQGSEA. In DNA, the CDR3 is TGCAGCGTTATGACAGACACCTGGAACTATGGCTACACCTTC. It yields the protein CSVMTDTWNYGYTF.

The V gene is TRBV7-9, the J gene TRBJ2-7; D possibly corresponds to TRBD2 (6 bases). The V gene's germline CDR1 is SEHNR and CDR2 FQNEAQ (reference sequence). V dropped 4 bases and J dropped 2 bases, with 9 bases sitting between them. This CDR3 region has 13 residues. CDR3 region: CASSSGSPYEQYF. CDR3 DNA sequence: TGTGCCAGCAGCTCCGGGAGTCCCTACGAGCAGTACTTC.

This chain connects TRBV6-5 to TRBJ2-2, with D perhaps assigned TRBD1 or TRBD2 (5 bases each). The CDR3 is made up of 14 amino acids. Trimming stripped 0 bases from V and 6 bases from J, with 8 bases between. The germline V gene encodes CDR1 MNHEY and CDR2 SVGAGI. CDR3 residues: CASSYSGGSGELFF. Here the CDR3 DNA reads TGTGCCAGCAGTTACTCTGGGGGTTCCGGGGAGCTGTTTTTT.

This chain connects TRBV7-9 to TRBJ2-7; 9 nucleotides align to TRBD2. This CDR3 has 16 amino acids. V gave up 0 bases and J gave up 7 bases; unmatched junction bases: 10. Germline lookup yields CDR1 SEHNR and CDR2 FQNEAQ (reference sequence). CDR3 nucleotide sequence: TGTGCCAGCAGCTTAGCCGCGGGAGGGTCCTACAATGAGCAGTACTTC. Protein product: CASSLAAGGSYNEQYF.

V usage is TRBV2 and J usage is TRBJ2-7, with TRBD2 matching 9 bases. The CDR3 has 17 amino acids. CDR1 is SNHLY, CDR2 FYNNEI, per germline. The trim removed 5 bases at V and 5 bases at J, leaving 16 bases unmatched. The chain's CDR3 is CASSYLSSGRHRDEQYF. The CDR3 bases are TGTGCCAGCAGTTACCTTTCCAGCGGGAGGCACAGGGACGAGCAGTACTTC. The variable domain in full, with the rest retrieved from reference TRBV2 and TRBJ2-7, is EPEVTQTPSHQVTQMGQEVILRCVPISNHLYFYWYRQILGQKVEFLVSFYNNEISEKSEIFDDQFSVERPDGSNFTLKIRSTKLEDSAMYFCASSYLSSGRHRDEQYFGPGTRLTVT.

This clonotype has just one count. The V call is TRBV27, the J call TRBJ1-1; tentatively, D is TRBD1 (6 bases). The CDR3 consists of 13 residues. Germline V gene data show CDR1 as MNHEY and CDR2 as SMNVEV (reference sequence). V dropped 0 bases and J dropped 7 bases, with 9 bases sitting between them. This CDR3 reads CASSLSQGHEAFF. The CDR3 DNA reads TGTGCCAGCAGTTTATCGCAGGGGCATGAAGCTTTCTTT.

The sample holds many counts of this clonotype. This chain connects TRBV10-3 to TRBJ1-6, with D hard to call. Trimming shortened V by 6 bases and J by 0 bases, and 12 bases separated the two germline ends. CDR1 is ENHRY and CDR2 is SYGVKD in the germline V gene. The CDR3 totals 16 residues. CDR3 bases: TGTGCCATCAGGGACGAGAGGAGCTCCTATAATTCACCCCTCCACTTT. Protein: CAIRDERSSYNSPLHF.

This clonotype was detected ten times or more. The V gene is TRBV10-3, the J gene TRBJ1-6; D ambiguous. The CDR3 runs 16 residues. In germline, CDR1 is ENHRY, CDR2 SYGVKD. Trimming cost V 2 bases and J 4 bases, with 12 bases left between them. The chain's CDR3 is CAISERGEGYNSPLHF. CDR3 nucleotide sequence: TGTGCCATCAGTGAGCGGGGAGAAGGGTATAATTCACCCCTCCACTTT.

The J gene is TRBJ1-2, the V gene TRBV2, with D possibly TRBD1 on 5 matching bases. V was clipped by 6 bases and J by 7 bases, with 24 bases between them. The germline gives CDR1 SNHLY, CDR2 FYNNEI. CDR3 length equals 16 residues. CDR3 region: CASSLDWAGGGAGYTF. The CDR3 DNA reads TGTGCCAGCAGCTTAGATTGGGCCGGTGGGGGAGCTGGCTACACCTTC.

Many counts were recorded for this clonotype. V and J are TRBV7-8 and TRBJ1-2; 7 nucleotides match TRBD1. V dropped 1 base and J dropped 5; count of bases not matched to a gene: 10. Germline CDR1 is SGHVS and CDR2 is FQNEAQ. The CDR3 runs 16 residues. The CDR3 DNA is TGTGCCAGCAGCTTAGGGCTCGTACAGGGGATTTATGGCTACACCTTC. It is translated as CASSLGLVQGIYGYTF.

The V and J genes are TRBV25-1 and TRBJ1-4; D possibly corresponds to TRBD1 (5 bases). V dropped 7 bases and J dropped 1 base, with 10 bases sitting between them. Germline lookup yields CDR1 MGHDK and CDR2 SYGVNS. The CDR3 covers 14 residues. The DNA for the CDR3 is TGTGCCAGCACTTCGACAGTAACTAATGAAAAACTGTTTTTT. Protein product: CASTSTVTNEKLFF.

This clonotype came up many times. This sequence joins TRBV24-1 and TRBJ2-5, with 8 bases that match TRBD2. After removal of 1 base from V and 4 bases from J, the junction contained 10 bases not matched to a gene. The CDR3 length is 17 residues. In germline, CDR1 is KGHDR, CDR2 SFDVKD. CDR3 protein: CATSDLSGLEVGETQYF. The CDR3 nucleotides are TGTGCCACCAGTGATTTATCGGGACTAGAGGTTGGAGAGACCCAGTACTTC.